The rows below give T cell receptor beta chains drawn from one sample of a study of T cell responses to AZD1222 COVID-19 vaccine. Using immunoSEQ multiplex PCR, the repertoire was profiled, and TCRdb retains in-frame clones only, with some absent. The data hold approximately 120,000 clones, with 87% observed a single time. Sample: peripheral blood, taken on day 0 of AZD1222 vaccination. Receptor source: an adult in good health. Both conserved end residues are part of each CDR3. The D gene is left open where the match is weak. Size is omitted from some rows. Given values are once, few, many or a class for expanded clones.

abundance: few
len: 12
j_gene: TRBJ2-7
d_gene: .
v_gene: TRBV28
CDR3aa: CASSFIGFEQYF
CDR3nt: TGTGCCAGCAGTTTCATCGGGTTTGAGCAGTACTTC

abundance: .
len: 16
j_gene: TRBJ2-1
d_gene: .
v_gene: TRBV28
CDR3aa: CASSGQDRSSYNEQFF
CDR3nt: TGTGCCAGCAGTGGGCAGGACAGATCTTCCTACAATGAGCAGTTCTTC

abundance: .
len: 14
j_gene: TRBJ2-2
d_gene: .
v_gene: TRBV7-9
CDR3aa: CASSLDREPGELFF
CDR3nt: TGTGCCAGCAGCTTAGACAGGGAGCCCGGGGAGCTGTTTTTT

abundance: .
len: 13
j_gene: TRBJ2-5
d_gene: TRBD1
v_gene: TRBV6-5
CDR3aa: CASSRQGGETQYF
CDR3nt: TGTGCCAGCAGTAGACAGGGCGGAGAGACCCAGTACTTC

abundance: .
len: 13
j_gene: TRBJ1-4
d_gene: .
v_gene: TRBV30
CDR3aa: CAWSANTNEKLFF
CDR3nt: TGTGCCTGGAGTGCAAATACTAATGAAAAACTGTTTTTT

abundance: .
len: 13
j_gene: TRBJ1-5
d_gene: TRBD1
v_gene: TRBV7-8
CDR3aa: CASSKDRTLPQHF
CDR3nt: TGTGCCAGCAGCAAGGACAGGACACTCCCCCAGCATTTT

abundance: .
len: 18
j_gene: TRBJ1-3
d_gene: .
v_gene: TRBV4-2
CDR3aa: CASSQDEAGYWSGNTIYF
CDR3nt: TGTGCCAGCAGCCAAGATGAGGCAGGGTATTGGTCTGGAAACACCATATATTTT

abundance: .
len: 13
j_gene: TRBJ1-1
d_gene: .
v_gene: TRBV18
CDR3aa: CASSPSRDMEAFF
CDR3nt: TGTGCCAGCTCACCGTCGAGGGATATGGAAGCTTTCTTT

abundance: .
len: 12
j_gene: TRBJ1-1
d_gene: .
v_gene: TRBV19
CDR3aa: CATTSRDTEAFF
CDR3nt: TGTGCCACCACGAGCCGGGACACTGAAGCTTTCTTT

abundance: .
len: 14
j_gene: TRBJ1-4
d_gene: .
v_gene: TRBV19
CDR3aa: CASSMQGPNEKLFF
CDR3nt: TGTGCCAGTAGTATGCAGGGGCCGAATGAAAAACTGTTTTTT

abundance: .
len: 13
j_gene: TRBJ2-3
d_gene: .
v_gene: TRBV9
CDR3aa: CASKGGGTDTQYF
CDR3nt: TGTGCCAGCAAAGGCGGGGGCACAGATACGCAGTATTTT

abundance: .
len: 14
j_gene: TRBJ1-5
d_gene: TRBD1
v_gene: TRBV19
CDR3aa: CASADRVGNQPQHF
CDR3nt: TGTGCCAGTGCGGACAGGGTGGGCAATCAGCCCCAGCATTTT

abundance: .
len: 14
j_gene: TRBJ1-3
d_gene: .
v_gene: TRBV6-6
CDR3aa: CASSFRGSGNTIYF
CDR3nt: TGTGCCAGCAGTTTTCGGGGCTCTGGAAACACCATATATTTT

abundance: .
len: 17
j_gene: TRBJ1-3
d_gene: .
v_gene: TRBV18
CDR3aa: CASSPNRMGSSGNTIYF
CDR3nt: TGTGCCAGCTCTCCTAACCGGATGGGGTCCTCTGGAAACACCATATATTTT

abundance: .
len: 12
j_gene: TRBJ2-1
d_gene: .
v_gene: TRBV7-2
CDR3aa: CASSLRGSMRVF
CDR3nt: TGTGCCAGCAGCTTAAGGGGATCAATGCGTGTCTTC

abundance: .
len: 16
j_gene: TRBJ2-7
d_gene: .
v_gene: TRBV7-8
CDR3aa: CASSFRRVQNDYEQYF
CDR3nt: TGTGCCAGCAGCTTTCGACGGGTACAGAATGACTACGAGCAGTACTTC

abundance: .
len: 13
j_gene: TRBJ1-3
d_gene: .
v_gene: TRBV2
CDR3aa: CASTVGIGNTIYF
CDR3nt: TGTGCCAGCACTGTGGGGATCGGAAACACCATATATTTT

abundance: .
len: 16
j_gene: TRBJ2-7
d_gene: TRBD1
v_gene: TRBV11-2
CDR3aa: CASSLRQGQTSYEQYF
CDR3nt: TGTGCCAGCAGCCTGAGACAGGGCCAAACCTCCTACGAGCAGTACTTC

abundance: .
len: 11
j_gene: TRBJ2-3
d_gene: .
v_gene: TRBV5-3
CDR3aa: CARSWTNTQYF
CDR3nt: TGTGCCAGAAGCTGGACAAATACGCAGTATTTT

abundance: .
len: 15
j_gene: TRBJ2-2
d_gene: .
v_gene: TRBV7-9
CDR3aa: CARADSRADTGELFF
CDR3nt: TGTGCCAGGGCGGACTCCCGGGCCGACACCGGGGAGCTGTTTTTT

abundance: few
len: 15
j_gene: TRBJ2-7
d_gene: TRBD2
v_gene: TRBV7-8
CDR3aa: CASSLDPSGSYEQYF
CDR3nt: TGTGCCAGCAGCTTAGACCCTAGCGGGAGTTACGAGCAGTACTTC

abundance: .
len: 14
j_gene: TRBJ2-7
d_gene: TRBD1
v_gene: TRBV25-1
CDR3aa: CASSGTGPSYEQYF
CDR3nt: TGTGCCAGCAGTGGGACAGGGCCCTCCTACGAGCAGTACTTC

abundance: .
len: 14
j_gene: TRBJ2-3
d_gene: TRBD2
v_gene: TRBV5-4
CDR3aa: CASQTSGGANTQYF
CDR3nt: TGTGCCAGCCAGACTAGCGGGGGGGCAAATACGCAGTATTTT

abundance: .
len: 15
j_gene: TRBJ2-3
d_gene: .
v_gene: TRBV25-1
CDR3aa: CASSDISASTDTQYF
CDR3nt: TGTGCCAGCAGTGATATCTCTGCTAGCACAGATACGCAGTATTTT

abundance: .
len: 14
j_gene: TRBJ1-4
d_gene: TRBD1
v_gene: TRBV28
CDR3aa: CASSLGRQGWKLFF
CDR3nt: TGTGCCAGCAGCTTGGGGCGACAGGGATGGAAACTGTTTTTT

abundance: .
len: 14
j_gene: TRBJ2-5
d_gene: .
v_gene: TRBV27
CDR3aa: CASSRSGPVETQYF
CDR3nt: TGTGCCAGCAGCCGGAGTGGCCCCGTAGAGACCCAGTACTTC

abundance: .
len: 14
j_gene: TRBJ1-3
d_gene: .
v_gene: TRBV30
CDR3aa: CAWSEGYDGNTIYF
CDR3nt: TGTGCCTGGAGTGAGGGATACGATGGAAACACCATATATTTT

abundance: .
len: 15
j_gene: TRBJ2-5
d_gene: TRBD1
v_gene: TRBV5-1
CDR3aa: CASSLGGGTRETQYF
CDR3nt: TGCGCCAGCAGCTTGGGAGGGGGCACGAGGGAGACCCAGTACTTC

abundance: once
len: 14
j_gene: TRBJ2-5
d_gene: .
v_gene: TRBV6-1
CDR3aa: CASSEAASKETQYF
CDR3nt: TGTGCCAGCAGTGAAGCGGCTAGCAAAGAGACCCAGTACTTC

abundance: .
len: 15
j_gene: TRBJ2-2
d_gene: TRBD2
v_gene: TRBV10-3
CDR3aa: CAISETSGDTGELFF
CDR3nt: TGTGCCATCAGTGAGACTAGCGGAGACACCGGGGAGCTGTTTTTT

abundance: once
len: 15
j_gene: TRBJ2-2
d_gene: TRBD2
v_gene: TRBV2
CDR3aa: CASSRASGRSGELFF
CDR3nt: TGTGCCAGCAGCCGAGCTAGCGGGAGAAGCGGGGAGCTGTTTTTT

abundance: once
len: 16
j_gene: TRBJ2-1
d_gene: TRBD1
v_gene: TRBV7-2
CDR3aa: CASSLLGQGASDEQFF
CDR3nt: TGTGCCAGCAGCTTATTGGGGCAGGGGGCGTCCGATGAGCAGTTCTTC

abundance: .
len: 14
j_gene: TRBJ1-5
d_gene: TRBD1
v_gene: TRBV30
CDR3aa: CAWSRQGGYQPQHF
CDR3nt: TGTGCCTGGAGTCGACAGGGTGGGTATCAGCCCCAGCATTTT

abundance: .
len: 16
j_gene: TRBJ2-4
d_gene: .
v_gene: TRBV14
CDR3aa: CASSQDRGPLKNIQYF
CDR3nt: TGTGCCAGCAGCCAAGATAGGGGACCGTTAAAAAACATTCAGTACTTC

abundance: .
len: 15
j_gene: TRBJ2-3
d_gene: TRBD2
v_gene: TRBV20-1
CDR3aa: CSASMASGGTDTQYF
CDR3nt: TGCAGTGCTAGTATGGCTAGCGGGGGCACAGATACGCAGTATTTT

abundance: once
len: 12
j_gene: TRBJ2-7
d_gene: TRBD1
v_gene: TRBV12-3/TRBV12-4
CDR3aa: CASSPGTEGQYF
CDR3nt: TGTGCCAGCAGCCCCGGGACAGAGGGGCAGTACTTC

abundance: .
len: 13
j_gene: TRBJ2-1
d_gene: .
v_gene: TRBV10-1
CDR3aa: CASSERAGNEQFF
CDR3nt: TGCGCCAGCAGTGAACGGGCCGGCAATGAGCAGTTCTTC

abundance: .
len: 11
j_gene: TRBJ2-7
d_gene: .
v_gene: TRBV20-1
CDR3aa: CSAYGSYEQYF
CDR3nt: TGCAGTGCTTACGGGTCTTACGAGCAGTACTTC

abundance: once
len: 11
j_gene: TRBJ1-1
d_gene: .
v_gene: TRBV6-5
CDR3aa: CVLGVNTEAFF
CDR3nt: TGTGTCCTCGGGGTGAACACTGAAGCTTTCTTT

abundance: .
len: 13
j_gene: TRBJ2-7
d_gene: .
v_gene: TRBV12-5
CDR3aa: CASPIDPIYEQYF
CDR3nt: TGTGCTAGTCCCATTGACCCAATCTACGAGCAGTACTTC

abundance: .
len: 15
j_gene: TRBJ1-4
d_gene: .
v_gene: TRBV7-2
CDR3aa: CASSLMKGVNEKLFF
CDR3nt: TGTGCCAGCAGCTTGATGAAGGGGGTTAATGAAAAACTGTTTTTT

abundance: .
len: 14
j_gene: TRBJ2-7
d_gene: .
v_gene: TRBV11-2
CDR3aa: CASSLDRGIYEQYF
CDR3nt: TGTGCCAGCAGCTTAGACAGGGGAATCTACGAGCAGTACTTC

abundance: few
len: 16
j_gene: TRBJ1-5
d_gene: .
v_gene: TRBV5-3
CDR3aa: CARSPENGGINQPQHF
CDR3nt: TGTGCCAGAAGCCCGGAGAACGGGGGGATCAATCAGCCCCAGCATTTT

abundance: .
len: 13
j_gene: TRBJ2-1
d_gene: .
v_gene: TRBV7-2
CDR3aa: CASSLGLENEQFF
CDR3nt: TGTGCCAGCAGCTTAGGGTTGGAGAATGAGCAGTTCTTC

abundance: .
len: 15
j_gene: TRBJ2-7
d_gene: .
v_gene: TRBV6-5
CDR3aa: CASTPGVGELYEQYF
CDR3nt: TGTGCCAGCACCCCCGGCGTGGGGGAACTCTACGAGCAGTACTTC

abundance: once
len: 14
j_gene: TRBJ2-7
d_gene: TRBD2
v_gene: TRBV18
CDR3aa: CASSPPGTMREQYF
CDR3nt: TGTGCCAGCTCACCACCCGGGACTATGAGGGAGCAGTACTTC

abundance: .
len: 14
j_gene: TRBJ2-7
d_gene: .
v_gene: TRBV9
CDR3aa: CASSGITGWGEQYF
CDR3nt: TGTGCCAGCAGCGGGATCACAGGGTGGGGCGAGCAGTACTTC

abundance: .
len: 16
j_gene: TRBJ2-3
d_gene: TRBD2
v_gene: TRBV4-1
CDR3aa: CASSPSLAGVTDTQYF
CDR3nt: TGCGCCAGCAGCCCCTCACTAGCGGGAGTCACAGATACGCAGTATTTT

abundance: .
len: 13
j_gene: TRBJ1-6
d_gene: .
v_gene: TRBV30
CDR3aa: CAWSVEANSPLHF
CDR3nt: TGTGCCTGGAGTGTAGAGGCTAATTCACCCCTCCACTTT

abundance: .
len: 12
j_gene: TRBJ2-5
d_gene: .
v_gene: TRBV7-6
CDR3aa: CASSQHGETQYF
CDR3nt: TGTGCCAGCAGCCAACACGGGGAGACCCAGTACTTC

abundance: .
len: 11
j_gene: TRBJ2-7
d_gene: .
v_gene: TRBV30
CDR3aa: CAWSVLRSQYF
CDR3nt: TGTGCCTGGAGTGTTTTACGATCTCAGTACTTC

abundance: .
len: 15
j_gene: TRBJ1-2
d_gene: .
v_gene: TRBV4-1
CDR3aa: CASSQVDQGSYGYTF
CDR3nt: TGCGCCAGCAGCCAAGTCGATCAGGGGTCCTATGGCTACACCTTC

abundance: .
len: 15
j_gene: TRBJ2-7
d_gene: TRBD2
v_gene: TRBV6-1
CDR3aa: CASSDLAGGEGGQYF
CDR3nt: TGTGCCAGCAGTGATCTAGCGGGAGGAGAAGGGGGGCAGTACTTC

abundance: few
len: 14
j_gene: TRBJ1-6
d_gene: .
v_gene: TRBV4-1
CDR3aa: CASSQQTNNSPLHF
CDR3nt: TGCGCCAGCAGCCAACAGACTAATAATTCACCCCTCCACTTT